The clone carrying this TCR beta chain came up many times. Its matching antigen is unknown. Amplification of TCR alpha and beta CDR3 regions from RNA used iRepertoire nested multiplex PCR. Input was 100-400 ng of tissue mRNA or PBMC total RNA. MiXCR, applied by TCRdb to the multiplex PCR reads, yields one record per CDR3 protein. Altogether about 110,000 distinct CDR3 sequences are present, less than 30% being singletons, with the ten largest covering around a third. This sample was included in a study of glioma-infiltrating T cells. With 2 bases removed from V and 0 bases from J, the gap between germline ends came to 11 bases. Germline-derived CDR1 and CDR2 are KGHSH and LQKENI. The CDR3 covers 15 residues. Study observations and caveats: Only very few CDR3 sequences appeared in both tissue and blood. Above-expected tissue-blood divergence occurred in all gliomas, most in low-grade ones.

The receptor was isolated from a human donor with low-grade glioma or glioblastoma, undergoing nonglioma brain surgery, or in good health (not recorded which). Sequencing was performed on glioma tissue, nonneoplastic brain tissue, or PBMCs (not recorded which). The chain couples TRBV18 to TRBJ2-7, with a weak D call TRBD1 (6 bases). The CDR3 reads CASSPRTVPSYEQYF. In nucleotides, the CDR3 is TGTGCCAGCTCACCAAGGACAGTCCCCTCCTACGAGCAGTACTTC.